The 31 T cell receptor beta chains below come from one sample, sequenced in a study of T cell responses to AZD1222 COVID-19 vaccine. TCRdb's table, derived via immunoSEQ multiplex PCR, lists solely in-frame clones and lacks some. The table shows tens of thousands of clones, with 70% to 90% occurring only once. Sequenced material: peripheral blood, taken on day 0 of MenACWY control vaccination. The receptors here all came from an adult in good health.

CDR3 region: CASSLSLGWGTDTQYF. In DNA form, the CDR3 reads TGTGCCAGCAGTTTATCACTAGGGTGGGGCACAGATACGCAGTATTTT. The rearrangement joins TRBV28 to TRBJ2-3; D is perhaps TRBD2 (5 bases). The length of the CDR3 is 16 residues. The germline V and J ends were trimmed by 1 base and 1 base, with 12 bases remaining between them. Germline V lookup: CDR1 MDHEN, CDR2 SYDVKM. The whole variable domain, filled in from reference TRBV28 and TRBJ2-3, reads DVKVTQSSRYLVKRTGEKVFLECVQDMDHENMFWYRQDPGLGLRLIYFSYDVKMKEKGDIPEGYSVSREKKERFSLILESASTNQTSMYLCASSLSLGWGTDTQYFGPGTRLTVL.

The genes are TRBV11-2 and TRBJ1-4; tentative D call: TRBD1 (6 bases). The V gene's germline CDR1 is SGHAT and CDR2 FQNNGV. The CDR3 is 12 residues long. With 5 bases removed from V and 17 bases from J, the gap between germline ends came to 18 bases. The DNA for the CDR3 is TGTGCCAGCAGCCCCCGCAGGGGCTTAATCTTTTTT. It specifies CASSPRRGLIFF. Looking up the rest from reference TRBV11-2 and TRBJ1-4 gives the full variable domain: EAGVAQSPRYKIIEKRQSVAFWCNPISGHATLYWYQQILGQGPKLLIQFQNNGVVDDSQLPKDRFSAERLKGVDSTLKIQPAKLEDSAVYLCASSPRRGLIFFGSGTQLSVL.

Of note for this clone: This specimen includes other DNA sequences encoding the same CDR3. The rearrangement joins TRBV28 to TRBJ1-5; 7 bases map to TRBD1. V was pared by 5 bases and J by 1 base, with 2 bases of the junction left unmatched. The CDR3 loop spans 14 amino acids. Germline CDR1 MDHEN, CDR2 SYDVKM. DNA for the CDR3: TGTGCCAGCAGTCTAGGGGGCAGCAATCAGCCCCAGCATTTT. Residues: CASSLGGSNQPQHF.

The chain combines TRBV19 with TRBJ1-5, with 8 positions matching TRBD1. This CDR3 region has 14 residues. The germline gives CDR1 LNHDA, CDR2 SQIVND (reference sequence). V lost 6 bases, J lost 6 bases, and 7 bases stayed unmatched. The CDR3 spells CASSSDRESQPQHF. CDR3 nucleotide sequence: TGTGCCAGTAGCTCGGACAGGGAGAGTCAGCCCCAGCATTTT.

The chain is built from TRBV6-5 and TRBJ1-5; D is uncertain. V dropped 7 bases and J dropped 7 bases, with 11 bases sitting between them. Germline lookup yields CDR1 MNHEY and CDR2 SVGAGI. CDR3 length equals 12 residues. The CDR3 reads CASNLGGQPQHF. CDR3 DNA: TGTGCCAGCAACTTAGGCGGCCAGCCCCAGCATTTT.

A few counts support this clone. The gene calls are TRBV5-4 and TRBJ1-1; TRBD1 might be the D (5 bases). Trimming stripped 5 bases from V and 4 bases from J, with 15 bases between. Germline V gene sequence: CDR1 SGHNT, CDR2 YYREEE (reference sequence). This CDR3 is 14 amino acids long. The CDR3 region is CASRQSPRGTEAFF. In DNA, the CDR3 is TGTGCCAGCAGACAATCGCCAAGGGGCACTGAAGCTTTCTTT.

The rearrangement links TRBV3-1 (or the pseudogene TRBV3-2) to TRBJ1-6; no reliable D call. The V gene's germline CDR1 is LGHDT and CDR2 YNNKEL (reference sequence). Trimming stripped 5 bases from V and 5 bases from J, with 10 bases between. The CDR3 covers 14 residues. CDR3 DNA: TGTGCCAGCAGCTTAGGCATAGATAATTCACCCCTCCACTTT. Amino acids: CASSLGIDNSPLHF.

This chain joins TRBV3-1 (or the pseudogene TRBV3-2) and TRBJ2-5; the D gene is possibly TRBD1 (5 bases). The germline V gene encodes CDR1 LGHDT and CDR2 YNNKEL (reference sequence). The CDR3 sequence is 13 residues long. The ends were cut back, 8 bases at V and 7 bases at J, with 17 bases in the middle. The DNA for the CDR3 is TGTGCCAGCGACAGTGCGGACCCGGGGACCCAGTACTTC. This sequence encodes CASDSADPGTQYF.

The chain has TRBV7-8 and TRBJ2-5, with 8 bases identical to TRBD2. The CDR3 covers 16 residues. V was pared by 5 bases and J by 3 bases, with 11 bases of the junction left unmatched. In germline, CDR1 is SGHVS, CDR2 FQNEAQ. The CDR3 region has the DNA TGTGCCAGCAGCATCCGGAGAAGCGGGGGTGAAGAGACCCAGTACTTC. It codes for CASSIRRSGGEETQYF.

V is TRBV12-3 or TRBV12-4 and J is TRBJ2-7; D unresolved. The germline V and J ends were trimmed by 6 bases and 5 bases, with 11 bases remaining between them. CDR3 length: 12 amino acids. CDR3 nucleotides: TGTGCCAGCAGCTCACTACTGAACGAGCAGTACTTC. This translates into CASSSLLNEQYF.

This clone came up once. The chain employs TRBV9 and TRBJ1-1; D unresolved. CDR3 length equals 15 residues. Germline loops: CDR1 SGDLS, CDR2 YYNGEE. The V end was cut by 1 base, the J end by 0 bases, with 10 bases between. The CDR3 nucleotides read TGTGCCAGCAGCGTATCAGGAGTCATGAACACTGAAGCTTTCTTT. It encodes CASSVSGVMNTEAFF.

A word on this clone: Distinct nucleotide sequences in the sample also encode this CDR3. This chain uses TRBV6-5 with TRBJ1-2; 7 positions match TRBD1. Germline V gives CDR1 MNHEY, CDR2 SVGAGI. The CDR3 is 16 amino acids. V shed 2 bases and J 4 bases; nucleotides not matched to a gene: 10. This CDR3 reads CASSYLRTGGGYGYTF. CDR3 nucleotides: TGTGCCAGCAGTTACCTCCGGACAGGAGGTGGCTATGGCTACACCTTC.

The chain recombines TRBV14 with TRBJ2-7, with 8 bases fitting TRBD2. CDR3 length: 19 residues. Germline trimming cut 0 bases from V and 0 bases from J; bases unmatched to any gene: 13. Germline V gene sequence: CDR1 SGHDN, CDR2 FVKESK. The CDR3 DNA is TGTGCCAGCAGCCAAGATAAGGCCAAGGGCGGGGGGAGCTCCTACGAGCAGTACTTC. It translates to CASSQDKAKGGGSSYEQYF.

The rearrangement joins TRBV4-3 to TRBJ2-1; either TRBD1 or TRBD2 may fit D (7 bases each). From germline, CDR1 is LGHNA and CDR2 YSLEER. The CDR3 has 16 residues. V dropped 5 bases and J dropped 9 bases, with 23 bases sitting between them. CDR3 nucleotides: TGCGCCAGCAGCTATGCTCGGACAGGCTCGGGGGGTGAGCAGTTCTTC. This translates into CASSYARTGSGGEQFF.

This chain joins TRBV7-9 and TRBJ1-4; D call uncertain. V gave up 2 bases and J gave up 7 bases, with 17 bases separating them. The CDR3 length is 16 residues. Germline V CDR1 and CDR2: SEHNR, FQNEAQ (reference sequence). CDR3: CASSLPSGRAGEKLFF. Written as DNA, the CDR3 is TGTGCCAGCAGCTTACCTTCTGGGAGGGCCGGTGAAAAACTGTTTTTT.

The chain uses TRBV18 and TRBJ2-7, with D perhaps matching TRBD1 (6 bases). V lost 5 bases and J 3 bases, leaving 14 bases between the germline ends. The CDR3 totals 14 residues. CDR1 is KGHSH and CDR2 is LQKENI in the germline V gene. CDR3 nucleotides: TGTGCCAGCTCAGGGGAGACAGGAAACTACGAGCAGTACTTC. Amino acid sequence: CASSGETGNYEQYF.

This clone showed up just once. The sample contains more than one DNA sequence encoding this CDR3. V gene TRBV7-9 combines with J gene TRBJ2-5; 13 positions match TRBD2. CDR1 and CDR2 (germline): SEHNR, FQNEAQ (reference sequence). This CDR3 is 16 amino acids long. The J segment lost 2 bases and the V segment lost 1 base, leaving 1 base of the junction unmatched. The CDR3 DNA follows: TGTGCCAGCAGCTTAGGACTAGCGGGGGGACAAGAGACCCAGTACTTC. Translating it yields CASSLGLAGGQETQYF.

This chain joins TRBV5-8 and TRBJ1-2; D remains unclear. In germline, CDR1 is SGHTS, CDR2 YDEGEE. The CDR3 length is 15 residues. V was cut by 0 bases and J by 1 base, with 10 bases left in between. The CDR3 sequence: CASSLGRIVNYGYTF. The CDR3 DNA follows: TGTGCCAGCAGCTTGGGGCGAATAGTTAACTATGGCTACACCTTC.

V usage is TRBV19 and J usage is TRBJ1-2; maybe TRBD1 (5 bases). Trimming took 8 bases from V and 1 from J, leaving 11 bases between them. Germline CDR1 LNHDA, CDR2 SQIVND (reference sequence). CDR3 size: 13 residues. CDR3 bases: TGTGCCAGTGGGGGACGTCTTAACTATGGCTACACCTTC. It specifies CASGGRLNYGYTF.

The chain is built from TRBV3-1 (or the pseudogene TRBV3-2) and TRBJ2-5; D is ambiguous. V was cut by 0 bases and J by 4 bases, with 3 bases left in between. This CDR3 comprises 12 residues. CDR1 is LGHDT and CDR2 is YNNKEL in the germline V gene (reference sequence). The CDR3 here is CASSQDSETQYF. DNA of the CDR3: TGTGCCAGCAGCCAAGATTCAGAGACCCAGTACTTC.

V and J are TRBV7-9 and TRBJ2-5; 9 bases are a match to TRBD1. The ends lost 5 bases at V and 5 bases at J; junction bases unmatched: 6. The CDR3 length is 14 residues. CDR1 and CDR2 (germline): SEHNR, FQNEAQ (reference sequence). Here the CDR3 DNA reads TGTGCCAGCAGCACACAGGGGGCTACGGAGACCCAGTACTTC. This codes for CASSTQGATETQYF.

V gene TRBV6-2 or TRBV6-3 combines with J gene TRBJ2-2; D might be TRBD1 or TRBD2, each matching 5 bases. The CDR3 consists of 14 residues. Trimming left V 3 bases short and J 5 bases short, with 10 bases between. Germline V CDR1 and CDR2: MNHEY, SVGEGT. CDR3 sequence (DNA): TGTGCCAGCAGTTATTTCAGGGAGACCGGGGAGCTGTTTTTT. Encoded protein: CASSYFRETGELFF.

The rearrangement joins TRBV6-2 or TRBV6-3 to TRBJ1-1, with TRBD1 identical over 8 bases. CDR1 and CDR2 (germline): MNHEY, SVGEGT. Trimming took 5 bases from V and 8 from J; bases not matched to a gene: 1. The CDR3 totals 11 residues. The chain's CDR3 is CASSQGAEAFF. CDR3 DNA sequence: TGTGCCAGCAGTCAGGGGGCAGAAGCTTTCTTT.

The gene calls are TRBV2 and TRBJ1-2, with no clear D. The CDR3 sequence is 13 residues long. The ends were cut back, 7 bases at V and 8 bases at J, with 17 bases in the middle. Looked up from germline, CDR1 is SNHLY and CDR2 is FYNNEI. The CDR3 DNA reads TGTGCCAGCAAGGTCTCCGCCTCGGGCGGCTACACCTTC. It encodes CASKVSASGGYTF.

The rearrangement joins TRBV7-2 to TRBJ2-4, with D perhaps assigned TRBD1 or TRBD2 (6 bases each). V gave up 6 bases and J gave up 9 bases, with 18 bases separating them. Per germline, CDR1 SGHTA and CDR2 FQGNSA. The CDR3 consists of 14 residues. CDR3 DNA sequence: TGTGCCAGCAGGGGGCGGGACACCTTTTCCATTCAGTACTTC. Residues: CASRGRDTFSIQYF.

The chain couples TRBV30 to TRBJ1-2, with 7 bases identical to TRBD1. J was trimmed by 4 bases and V by 2 bases; bases with no gene match: 4. Germline V gene sequence: CDR1 GTSNPN, CDR2 SVGIG (reference sequence). This CDR3 region has 13 residues. CDR3 protein: CAWSPGGGYGYTF. The DNA for the CDR3 is TGTGCCTGGAGTCCAGGGGGTGGCTATGGCTACACCTTC.

The chain carries TRBV7-9 and TRBJ1-6, with D possibly matching TRBD1 (5 bases). CDR1 and CDR2 from the germline V gene are SEHNR and FQNEAQ (reference sequence). The V end was cut by 11 bases, the J end by 8 bases, with 28 bases between. This CDR3 is 17 amino acids long. CDR3 DNA sequence: TGTGCCGGTTTGTCTCGCGGGGACTCACTTCTTGATTCACCCCTCCACTTT. Translation: CAGLSRGDSLLDSPLHF.

This sequence joins TRBV29-1 and TRBJ1-2, with D unresolved. Germline V lookup: CDR1 SQVTM, CDR2 ANQGSEA. V shed 3 bases and J shed 13 bases, with 15 bases lying between them. CDR3 size: 11 residues. The CDR3, as DNA: TGCAGCGTTGACAGTGCGGCTCGGTCCACCTTC. This gives the protein CSVDSAARSTF.

The V gene is TRBV18, the J gene TRBJ2-7; D remains unclear. Germline V gene lookup returns CDR1 KGHSH and CDR2 LQKENI. Trimming took off 3 bases at V and 2 bases at J, with 8 bases between the two ends. This CDR3 comprises 13 residues. The CDR3 DNA reads as TGTGCCAGCTCACCGGAGAGAACCTACGAGCAGTACTTC. Translation gives CASSPERTYEQYF.

CDR3 nucleotide sequence: TGTGCCAGCAGTTACTCGAACTCCGAGGACAGATCCTACGAGCAGTACTTC. Translating it yields CASSYSNSEDRSYEQYF. This chain uses TRBV6-2 or TRBV6-3 with TRBJ2-7; the D gene is possibly TRBD1 (6 bases). Trimming shortened V by 0 bases and J by 1 base, and 16 bases separated the two germline ends. Germline-derived CDR1 and CDR2 are MNHEY and SVGEGT. This CDR3 is 17 amino acids long.

The chain is built from TRBV4-1 and TRBJ1-3; weak D call: TRBD1 (6 bases). With 4 bases removed from V and 3 bases from J, the gap between germline ends came to 10 bases. In germline, CDR1 is MGHRA, CDR2 YSYEKL. The CDR3 is 14 amino acids. The chain's CDR3 is CASSPQGHGNTIYF. The DNA of the CDR3 is TGCGCCAGCAGCCCTCAGGGGCATGGAAACACCATATATTTT.